This is a list of T cell receptor beta chains from one sample in a study of blood T cell repertoires in COVID-19. Using immunoSEQ multiplex PCR, the repertoire was profiled, and TCRdb retains in-frame clones only, with some absent. The table lists about 91,000 clones, around four fifths of them singletons. The sample was peripheral blood. The source is a woman older than 75 with acute or convalescent COVID-19. Each CDR3 is given with its conserved first and last residue. D genes are given only for firm matches. Size tells how often a clone was seen (once, few, many) or the class of an expanded clone, and some rows leave it out.

14	-	-	TRBV6-6	TRBJ2-5	CATESGQGSETQYF	TGTGCCACCGAATCTGGGCAGGGGTCAGAGACCCAGTACTTC
15	-	-	TRBV6-5	TRBJ2-7	CASSRTRGGQYEQYF	TGTGCCAGCAGTCGGACTCGGGGGGGACAGTACGAGCAGTACTTC
14	-	-	TRBV6-5	TRBJ1-5	CATQPGSGNQPQHF	TGTGCCACCCAACCAGGGTCTGGCAATCAGCCCCAGCATTTT
20	-	-	TRBV6-2/TRBV6-3	TRBJ1-4	CASSYLSGSPGAATNEKLFF	TGTGCCAGCAGTTACTTAAGCGGGTCACCCGGGGCGGCAACTAATGAAAAACTGTTTTTT
15	-	-	TRBV7-8	TRBJ1-1	CASSLKRQLNTEAFF	TGTGCCAGCAGCTTAAAAAGACAGCTGAACACTGAAGCTTTCTTT
15	-	TRBD2	TRBV24-1	TRBJ2-1	CATSVNSGRSNEQFF	TGTGCCACCAGTGTCAATAGCGGGAGATCCAATGAGCAGTTCTTC
15	-	TRBD2	TRBV2	TRBJ2-3	CASSESGGPGDTQYF	TGTGCCAGCAGTGAGTCGGGGGGGCCGGGAGATACGCAGTATTTT
13	-	-	TRBV28	TRBJ1-2	CASSPPRVYGYTF	TGTGCCAGCAGCCCCCCGAGGGTCTATGGCTACACCTTC
15	-	-	TRBV25-1	TRBJ2-2	CASSRGSANTGELFF	TGTGCCAGCAGCAGGGGCTCCGCGAACACCGGGGAGCTGTTTTTT
13	-	-	TRBV7-8	TRBJ1-2	CASSFTPNYGYTF	TGTGCCAGCAGCTTTACACCCAACTATGGCTACACCTTC
13	few	-	TRBV19	TRBJ1-1	CASSWGGLAEAFF	TGTGCCAGTAGTTGGGGGGGGCTTGCTGAAGCTTTCTTT
14	-	-	TRBV6-2/TRBV6-3	TRBJ1-4	CASSPWGGHEKLFF	TGTGCCAGCAGTCCCTGGGGAGGCCATGAAAAACTGTTTTTT
13	once	-	TRBV6-6	TRBJ1-3	CASSSTGGNTIYF	TGTGCCAGCAGTTCGACGGGAGGAAACACCATATATTTT
16	-	TRBD1	TRBV5-1	TRBJ1-1	CASSLRQGGPDTEAFF	TGCGCCAGCAGCTTAAGACAGGGAGGTCCGGACACTGAAGCTTTCTTT
15	-	-	TRBV21-1	TRBJ1-4	CASSPYGIPNEKLFF	TGTGCCAGCAGCCCCTACGGGATTCCTAATGAAAAACTGTTTTTT
14	-	TRBD2	TRBV25-1	TRBJ2-3	CASSAAGGTDTQYF	TGTGCCAGCAGTGCCGCGGGGGGCACAGATACGCAGTATTTT